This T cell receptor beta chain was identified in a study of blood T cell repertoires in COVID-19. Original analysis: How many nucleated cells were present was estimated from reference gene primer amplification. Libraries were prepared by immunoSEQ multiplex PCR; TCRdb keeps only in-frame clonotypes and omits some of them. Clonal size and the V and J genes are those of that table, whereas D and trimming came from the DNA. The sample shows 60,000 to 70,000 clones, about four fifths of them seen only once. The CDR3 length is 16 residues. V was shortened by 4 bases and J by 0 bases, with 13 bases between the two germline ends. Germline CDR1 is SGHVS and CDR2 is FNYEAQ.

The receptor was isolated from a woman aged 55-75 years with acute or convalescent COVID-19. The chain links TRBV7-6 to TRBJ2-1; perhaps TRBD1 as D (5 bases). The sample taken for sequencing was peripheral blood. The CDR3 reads CASSSEDILSYNEQFF. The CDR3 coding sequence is TGTGCCAGCAGCTCTGAGGACATTCTCTCCTACAATGAGCAGTTCTTC.